Included here is one T cell receptor (beta chain) sequence, with context. Its specificity is unknown. The data are from a study of blood T cells in healthy people across ages. The CDR3 runs 16 residues. Losses at the gene ends were 5 bases for V and 10 bases for J; bases not matched to a gene: 15. Germline CDR1 SGDLS, CDR2 YYNGEE. The second PCR ran about 6 to 11 cycles with a sample-barcoded 5' primer and J-beta primers. Per sample, CDR3-containing paired-end reads numbered at least 2.5 million. A single record per CDR3 protein comes from TCRdb applying MiXCR to the 5' RACE reads. This repertoire shows about 580,000 distinct CDR3 sequences, 47% found once; its top ten account for around 25%. Study-wide points: Unsorted PBMC input precluded a conclusive naive versus antigen-experienced comparison. Getting older went along with TCR beta diversity per million T cells dropping roughly linearly.

The chain combines TRBV9 with TRBJ2-1, with 10 bases matching TRBD2. The sequence came from an elderly man in good health. The sequenced sample consisted of blood. The CDR3: CASSPNLAGAPGEQFF. CDR3 DNA sequence: TGTGCCAGCAGTCCCAATCTAGCGGGGGCGCCTGGCGAGCAGTTCTTC.